A selection of T cell receptor beta chains follows, all from one sample in a study of blood T cell repertoires in COVID-19. The repertoire was sequenced with immunoSEQ multiplex PCR; TCRdb's copy has only in-frame clones and lacks some. This sample has some 140,000 clones, with around three quarters found just once. Source material: peripheral blood. The receptors originated from a man aged 55 to 69 with acute or convalescent COVID-19. Each CDR3 is given with its conserved first and last residue. Fields, in order: CDR3 length, J gene, D gene, V gene, clone size, CDR3 protein, CDR3 DNA. D genes are given only for firm matches. Not all rows give a size; the values are once, few, many and, for expanded clones, a class.

15	TRBJ1-4	TRBD1	TRBV6-5	NA	CASRARQGPTEKLFF	TGTGCCAGCAGAGCCCGACAGGGGCCCACTGAAAAACTGTTTTTT
13	TRBJ1-2	NA	TRBV30	NA	CAWNSLVGYGYTF	TGTGCCTGGAACTCCCTCGTCGGCTATGGCTACACCTTC
15	TRBJ1-6	TRBD1	TRBV6-5	few	CASSRRDRGNSPLHF	TGTGCCAGCAGTCGCCGGGACAGGGGAAATTCACCCCTCCACTTT
13	TRBJ1-6	NA	TRBV6-5	NA	CASREYYNSPLHF	TGTGCCAGCCGGGAATATTATAATTCACCCCTCCACTTT
15	TRBJ2-5	NA	TRBV24-1	NA	CATSDYRTDQETQYF	TGTGCCACCAGTGATTATCGGACAGACCAAGAGACCCAGTACTTC
14	TRBJ2-2	TRBD2	TRBV7-3	once	CASSLSGGTGELFF	TGTGCCAGCAGCTTAAGCGGGGGCACCGGGGAGCTGTTTTTT
14	TRBJ1-1	NA	TRBV5-1	NA	CASSISTANTEAFF	TGCGCCAGCAGCATATCGACAGCTAACACTGAAGCTTTCTTT
15	TRBJ2-7	TRBD2	TRBV29-1	once	CSVEAGGLAGAEQYF	TGCAGCGTTGAAGCGGGAGGACTAGCGGGAGCCGAGCAGTACTTC
12	TRBJ1-4	NA	TRBV5-1	NA	CASRRSNEKLFF	TGCGCCAGCAGGCGCTCTAATGAAAAACTGTTTTTT
15	TRBJ1-6	NA	TRBV28	NA	CASSFLSGRSSPLHF	TGTGCCAGCAGTTTCCTCTCCGGGAGGAGTTCACCCCTCCACTTT
15	TRBJ1-2	NA	TRBV28	once	CASRGAEGFGYGYTF	TGTGCCAGCAGGGGGGCTGAGGGTTTCGGATATGGCTACACCTTC
15	TRBJ1-1	TRBD1	TRBV7-9	NA	CASSSSPGTGTEAFF	TGTGCCAGCAGCTCCAGTCCCGGGACAGGCACTGAAGCTTTCTTT
14	TRBJ1-1	NA	TRBV9	few	CASSVSPGGTEAFF	TGTGCCAGCAGCGTCAGCCCGGGGGGCACTGAAGCTTTCTTT
14	TRBJ1-2	NA	TRBV19	NA	CASRHRVRDYGYTF	TGTGCCAGTAGGCACAGGGTTAGGGACTATGGCTACACCTTC
17	TRBJ2-1	NA	TRBV10-2	NA	CASSEGPAGTSYNEQFF	TGCGCCAGCAGTGAGGGGCCCGCGGGGACCTCCTACAATGAGCAGTTCTTC
16	TRBJ1-1	TRBD1	TRBV4-1	NA	CASSPATGTANTEAFF	TGCGCCAGCAGCCCAGCGACCGGGACAGCGAACACTGAAGCTTTCTTT
13	TRBJ1-5	NA	TRBV12-3/TRBV12-4	few	CASSFAVNQPQHF	TGTGCCAGCAGTTTCGCAGTCAATCAGCCCCAGCATTTT
13	TRBJ1-3	NA	TRBV30	once	CAWREGAGNTIYF	TGTGCCTGGAGGGAAGGGGCAGGAAACACCATATATTTT
13	TRBJ1-1	TRBD1	TRBV11-2	NA	CASSGQGHTEAFF	TGTGCCAGCAGCGGACAGGGACACACTGAAGCTTTCTTT
13	TRBJ2-2	NA	TRBV19	few	CASSIGASGELFF	TGTGCCAGTAGTATAGGAGCTAGCGGGGAGCTGTTTTTT
15	TRBJ2-2	TRBD1	TRBV24-1	NA	CATRRQGDNTGELFF	TGTGCCACCAGGAGGCAGGGGGATAACACCGGGGAGCTGTTTTTT
17	TRBJ2-7	TRBD2	TRBV5-4	NA	CASSRYGLAGGGYEQYF	TGTGCCAGCAGCCGGTACGGACTAGCGGGAGGAGGCTACGAGCAGTACTTC
16	TRBJ2-2	NA	TRBV19	NA	CASSRDGSVNTGELFF	TGTGCCAGTAGTAGGGACGGGAGCGTTAACACCGGGGAGCTGTTTTTT
13	TRBJ1-6	NA	TRBV3-1/TRBV3-2	NA	CASSQGAMDSLHF	TGTGCCAGCAGCCAGGGTGCCATGGACTCCCTCCACTTT
14	TRBJ2-1	NA	TRBV29-1	NA	CSVDSSGLYNEQFF	TGCAGCGTTGATAGTAGCGGACTTTACAATGAGCAGTTCTTC
14	TRBJ2-7	TRBD2	TRBV30	NA	CAWRASGRAYEQYF	TGTGCCTGGAGAGCTAGCGGGAGGGCCTACGAGCAGTACTTC
14	TRBJ1-2	TRBD1	TRBV30	NA	CAWTRDSLSYGYTF	TGTGCCTGGACCCGGGACAGCCTTAGCTATGGCTACACCTTC
12	TRBJ1-5	NA	TRBV28	NA	CASREGDQPQHF	TGTGCCAGCAGGGAAGGGGATCAGCCCCAGCATTTT
15	TRBJ1-2	NA	TRBV7-2	few	CASSFRPGGGYGYTF	TGTGCCAGCAGCTTTCGCCCGGGGGGCGGCTATGGCTACACCTTC
18	TRBJ2-1	TRBD1	TRBV24-1	NA	CATSESGTGGGRANEQFF	TGTGCCACCAGTGAATCCGGGACAGGGGGAGGGAGGGCCAATGAGCAGTTCTTC
13	TRBJ2-7	NA	TRBV19	NA	CASSEGHPYEQYF	TGTGCCAGTAGTGAGGGACACCCTTACGAGCAGTACTTC
15	TRBJ1-2	NA	TRBV27	once	CASSDLQGWNYGYTF	TGTGCCAGCAGCGACCTCCAGGGGTGGAACTATGGCTACACCTTC
12	TRBJ2-4	NA	TRBV5-1	NA	CASSAKGNIQYF	TGCGCCAGCAGCGCAAAGGGGAACATTCAGTACTTC
20	TRBJ1-3	TRBD1	TRBV24-1	NA	CATRFSRGQGAHVSGNTIYF	TGTGCCACCAGATTCTCCAGAGGACAGGGGGCCCATGTCTCTGGAAACACCATATATTTT
15	TRBJ2-5	NA	TRBV7-2	NA	CASSFQRSGQETQYF	TGTGCCAGCAGCTTTCAACGGTCAGGCCAAGAGACCCAGTACTTC
14	TRBJ1-2	NA	TRBV28	NA	CASSLSLEDYGYTF	TGTGCCAGCAGTTTATCTTTAGAAGACTATGGCTACACCTTC
15	TRBJ2-1	TRBD1	TRBV2	NA	CASSEALQGVGEQFF	TGTGCCAGCAGTGAAGCGCTTCAGGGGGTTGGGGAGCAGTTCTTC
18	TRBJ2-7	NA	TRBV4-3	NA	CASSQEIIGGGNSYEQYF	TGCGCCAGCAGCCAAGAAATAATAGGGGGTGGGAACTCCTACGAGCAGTACTTC
15	TRBJ2-7	NA	TRBV5-6	NA	CASSLVGLGDYEQYF	TGTGCCAGCAGCTTGGTTGGGCTCGGCGACTACGAGCAGTACTTC
12	TRBJ1-2	NA	TRBV14	once	CASSPGGYGYTF	TGTGCCAGCAGCCCTGGCGGCTATGGCTACACCTTC
15	TRBJ1-5	NA	TRBV9	many	CASSPLQGSNQPQHF	TGTGCCAGCAGCCCTTTACAGGGAAGCAATCAGCCCCAGCATTTT
15	TRBJ2-3	NA	TRBV5-6	NA	CASSLEPGRTDTQYF	TGTGCCAGCAGCTTGGAACCAGGGAGGACAGATACGCAGTATTTT
13	TRBJ1-1	NA	TRBV19	NA	CASSGQPGGMAFF	TGTGCCAGTAGCGGACAGCCCGGCGGTATGGCTTTCTTT
17	TRBJ2-5	TRBD2	TRBV24-1	NA	CATSEASGRAGKETQYF	TGTGCCACCAGTGAGGCTAGCGGGAGGGCCGGGAAAGAGACCCAGTACTTC
15	TRBJ2-3	TRBD2	TRBV6-5	NA	CASRLAGASTDTQYF	TGTGCCAGCCGACTAGCGGGAGCTAGCACAGATACGCAGTATTTT
14	TRBJ2-7	TRBD2	TRBV2	few	CASRISGTQREQYF	TGTGCCAGCAGGATTAGCGGGACCCAACGGGAGCAGTACTTC
15	TRBJ1-6	NA	TRBV18	NA	CASSPGDILASPLHF	TGTGCCAGCTCACCTGGGGACATACTTGCTTCACCCCTCCACTTT
11	TRBJ1-2	NA	TRBV2	NA	CASTGNYGYTF	TGTGCCAGCACAGGGAACTATGGCTACACCTTC
16	TRBJ2-5	NA	TRBV27	NA	CASSFLPPGEEETQYF	TGTGCCAGCAGTTTCCTGCCTCCAGGGGAAGAAGAGACCCAGTACTTC
14	TRBJ2-3	NA	TRBV6-5	NA	CASSLQLNGDTQYF	TGTGCCAGCAGCCTTCAGTTAAATGGCGATACGCAGTATTTT
13	TRBJ2-7	NA	TRBV2	NA	CASSPVRGDEQYF	TGTGCCAGCAGTCCAGTAAGGGGCGACGAGCAGTACTTC
16	TRBJ2-2	NA	TRBV6-5	NA	CASSYSAATNTGELFF	TGTGCCAGCAGTTACTCTGCAGCGACGAACACCGGGGAGCTGTTTTTT